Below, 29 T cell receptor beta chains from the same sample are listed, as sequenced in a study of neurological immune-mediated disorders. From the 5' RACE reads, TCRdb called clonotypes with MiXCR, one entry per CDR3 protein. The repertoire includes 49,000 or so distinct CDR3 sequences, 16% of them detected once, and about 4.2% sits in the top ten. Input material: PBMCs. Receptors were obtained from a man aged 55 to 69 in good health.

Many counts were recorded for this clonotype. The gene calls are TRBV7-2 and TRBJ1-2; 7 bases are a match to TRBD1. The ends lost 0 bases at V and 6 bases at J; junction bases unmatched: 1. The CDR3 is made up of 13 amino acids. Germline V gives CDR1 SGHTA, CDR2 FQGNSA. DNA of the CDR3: TGTGCCAGCAGCTTAGCGGGACAGAATGGCTACACCTTC. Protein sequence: CASSLAGQNGYTF.

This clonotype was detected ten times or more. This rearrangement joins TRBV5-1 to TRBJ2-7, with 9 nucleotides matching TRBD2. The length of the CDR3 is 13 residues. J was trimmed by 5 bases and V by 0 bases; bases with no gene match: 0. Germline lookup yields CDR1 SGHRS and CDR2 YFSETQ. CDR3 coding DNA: TGCGCCAGCAGCTTGGGGACTAGCGACGAGCAGTACTTC. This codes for CASSLGTSDEQYF.

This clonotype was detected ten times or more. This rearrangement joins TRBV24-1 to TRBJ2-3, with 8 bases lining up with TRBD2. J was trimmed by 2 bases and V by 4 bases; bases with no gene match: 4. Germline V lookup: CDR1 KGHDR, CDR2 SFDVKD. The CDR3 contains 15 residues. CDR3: CATSDTSGATDTQYF. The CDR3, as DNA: TGTGCCACCAGTGACACTAGCGGAGCCACAGATACGCAGTATTTT.

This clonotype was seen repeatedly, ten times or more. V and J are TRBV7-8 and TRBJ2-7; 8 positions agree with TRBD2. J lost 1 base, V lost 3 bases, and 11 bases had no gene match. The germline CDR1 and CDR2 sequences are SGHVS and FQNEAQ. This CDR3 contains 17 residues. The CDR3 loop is CASSFLTSGGSSYEQYF. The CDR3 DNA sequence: TGTGCCAGCAGCTTTCTCACTAGCGGAGGCAGTTCCTACGAGCAGTACTTC.

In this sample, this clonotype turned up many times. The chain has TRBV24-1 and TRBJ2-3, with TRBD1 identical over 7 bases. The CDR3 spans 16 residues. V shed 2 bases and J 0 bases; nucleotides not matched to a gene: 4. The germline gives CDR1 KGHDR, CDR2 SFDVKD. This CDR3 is CATSDSQTGSTDTQYF. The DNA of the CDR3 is TGTGCCACCAGTGATTCCCAGACAGGGAGCACAGATACGCAGTATTTT.

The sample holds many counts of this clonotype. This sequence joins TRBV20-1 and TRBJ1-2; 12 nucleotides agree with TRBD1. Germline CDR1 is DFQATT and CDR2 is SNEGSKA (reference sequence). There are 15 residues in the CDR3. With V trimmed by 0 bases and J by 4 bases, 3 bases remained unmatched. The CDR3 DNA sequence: TGCAGTGCTAGAGACCCGGGACAGGGGGCCTATGGCTACACCTTC. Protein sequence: CSARDPGQGAYGYTF.

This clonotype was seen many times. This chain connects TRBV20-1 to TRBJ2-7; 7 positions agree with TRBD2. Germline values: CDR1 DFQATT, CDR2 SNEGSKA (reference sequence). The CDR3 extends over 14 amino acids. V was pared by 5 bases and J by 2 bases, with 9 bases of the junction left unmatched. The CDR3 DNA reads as TGCAGTGCTTCACCGTCAGCGGGACCCTACGAGCAGTACTTC. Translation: CSASPSAGPYEQYF.

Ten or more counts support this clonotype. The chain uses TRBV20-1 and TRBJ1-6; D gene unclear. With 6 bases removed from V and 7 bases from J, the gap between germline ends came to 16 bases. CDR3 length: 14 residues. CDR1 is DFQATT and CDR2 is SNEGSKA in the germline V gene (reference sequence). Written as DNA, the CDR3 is TGCAGTGCCCTTGGGGAGGTGGGGAATTCACCCCTCCACTTT. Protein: CSALGEVGNSPLHF.

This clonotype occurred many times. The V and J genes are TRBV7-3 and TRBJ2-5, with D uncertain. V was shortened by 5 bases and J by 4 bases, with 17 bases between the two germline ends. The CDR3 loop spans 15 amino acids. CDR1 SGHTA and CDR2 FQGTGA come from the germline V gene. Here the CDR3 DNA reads TGTGCCAGCAGCCAGTGGGCCAGGCCGAGAGAGACCCAGTACTTC. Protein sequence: CASSQWARPRETQYF.

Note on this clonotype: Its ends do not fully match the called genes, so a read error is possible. The CDR3 DNA reads TGCAGTGCTAGAGATGGGGACAGGTCTAATTACGAGCAGTACTTT. Translating it yields CSARDGDRSNYEQYF. J is TRBJ2-7 and V is TRBV20-1; 8 bases are a match to TRBD1. The V gene's germline CDR1 is DFQATT and CDR2 SNEGSKA (reference sequence). The CDR3 loop spans 15 amino acids.

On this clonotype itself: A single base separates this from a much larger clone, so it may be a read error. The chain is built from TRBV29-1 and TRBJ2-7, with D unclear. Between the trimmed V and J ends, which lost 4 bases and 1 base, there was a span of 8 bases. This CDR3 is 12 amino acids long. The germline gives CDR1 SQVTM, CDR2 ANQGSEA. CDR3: CSVGRRSYEQYF. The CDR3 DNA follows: TGCAGCGTTGGGCGGAGATCCTACGAGCAGTACTTC.

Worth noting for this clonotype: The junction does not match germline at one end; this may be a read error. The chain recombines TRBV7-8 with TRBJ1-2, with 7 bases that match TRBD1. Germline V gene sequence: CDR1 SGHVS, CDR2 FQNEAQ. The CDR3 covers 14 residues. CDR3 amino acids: CVSSLDYRGGGYTF. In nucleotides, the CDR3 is TGTGTCAGCAGCTTAGACTACAGGGGTGGTGGCTACACCTTC.

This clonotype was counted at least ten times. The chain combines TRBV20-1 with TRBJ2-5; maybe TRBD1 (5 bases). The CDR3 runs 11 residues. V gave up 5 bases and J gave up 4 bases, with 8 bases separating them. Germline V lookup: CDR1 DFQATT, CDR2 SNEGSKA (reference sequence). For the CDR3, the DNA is TGCAGTGCTGGGGCTTTAGAGACCCAGTACTTC. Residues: CSAGALETQYF.

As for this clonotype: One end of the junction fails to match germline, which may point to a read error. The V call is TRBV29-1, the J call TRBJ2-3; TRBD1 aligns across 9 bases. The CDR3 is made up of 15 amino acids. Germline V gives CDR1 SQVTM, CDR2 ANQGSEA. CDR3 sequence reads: CSVEVGQGSTDAQYF. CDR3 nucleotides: TGCAGCGTTGAAGTAGGACAGGGGAGCACAGATGCGCAGTATTTT.

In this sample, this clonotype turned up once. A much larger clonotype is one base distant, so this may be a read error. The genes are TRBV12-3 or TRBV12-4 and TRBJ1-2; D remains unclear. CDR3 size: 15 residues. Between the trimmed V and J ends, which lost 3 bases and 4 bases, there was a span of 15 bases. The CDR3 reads CASSFGVELTYGYTF. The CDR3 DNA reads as TGTGCCAGCAGTTTCGGGGTAGAACTTACCTATGGCTACACCTTC.

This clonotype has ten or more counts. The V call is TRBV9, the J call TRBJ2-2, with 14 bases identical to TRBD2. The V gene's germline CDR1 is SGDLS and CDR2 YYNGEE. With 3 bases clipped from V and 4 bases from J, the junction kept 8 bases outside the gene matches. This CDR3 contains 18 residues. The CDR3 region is CASSAPRLAGGGTGELFF. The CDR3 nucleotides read TGTGCCAGCAGCGCCCCCCGACTAGCGGGGGGGGGCACCGGGGAGCTGTTTTTT.

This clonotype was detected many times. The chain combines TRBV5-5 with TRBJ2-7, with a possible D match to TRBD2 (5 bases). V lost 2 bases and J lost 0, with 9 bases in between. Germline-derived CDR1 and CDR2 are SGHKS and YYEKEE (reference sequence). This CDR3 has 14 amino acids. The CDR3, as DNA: TGTGCCAGCAGCTTAGCGGATAGCTCCTACGAGCAGTACTTC. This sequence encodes CASSLADSSYEQYF.

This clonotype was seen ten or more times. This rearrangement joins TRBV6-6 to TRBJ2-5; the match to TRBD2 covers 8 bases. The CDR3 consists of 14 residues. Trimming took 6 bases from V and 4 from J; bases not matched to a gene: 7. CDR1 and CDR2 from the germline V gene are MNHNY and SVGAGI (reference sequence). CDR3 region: CASSPGLVVETQYF. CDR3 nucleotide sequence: TGTGCCAGCAGCCCGGGACTAGTCGTAGAGACCCAGTACTTC.

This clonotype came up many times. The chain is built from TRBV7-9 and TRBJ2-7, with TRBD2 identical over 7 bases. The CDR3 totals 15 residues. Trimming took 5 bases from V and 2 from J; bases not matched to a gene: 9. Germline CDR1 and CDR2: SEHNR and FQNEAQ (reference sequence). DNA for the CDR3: TGTGCCAGCAGCATCCCGTCTAGCGGAACCTACGAGCAGTACTTC. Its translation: CASSIPSSGTYEQYF.

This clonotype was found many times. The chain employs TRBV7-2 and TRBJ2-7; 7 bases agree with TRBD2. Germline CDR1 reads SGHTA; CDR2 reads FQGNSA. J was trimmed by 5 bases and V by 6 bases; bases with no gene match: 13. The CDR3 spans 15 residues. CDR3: CASREGVAGFNEQYF. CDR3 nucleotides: TGTGCCAGCAGGGAGGGAGTAGCGGGTTTCAACGAGCAGTACTTC.

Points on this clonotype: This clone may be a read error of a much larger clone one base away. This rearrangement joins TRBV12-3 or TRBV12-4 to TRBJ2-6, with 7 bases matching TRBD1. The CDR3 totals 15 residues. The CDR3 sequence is CVSRHRGPGANVLTF. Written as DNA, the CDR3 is TGTGTCAGCAGGCACAGGGGCCCTGGGGCCAACGTCCTGACTTTC.

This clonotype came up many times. The CDR3 DNA follows: TGTGCCAGCCGATGGTACACCGAGCAGTTCTTC. Amino acids: CASRWYTEQFF. The rearrangement joins TRBV6-2 or TRBV6-3 to TRBJ2-1; D gene ambiguous. Trimming stripped 8 bases from V and 10 bases from J, with 12 bases between. Germline V CDR1 and CDR2: MNHEY, SVGEGT. CDR3 length equals 11 residues.

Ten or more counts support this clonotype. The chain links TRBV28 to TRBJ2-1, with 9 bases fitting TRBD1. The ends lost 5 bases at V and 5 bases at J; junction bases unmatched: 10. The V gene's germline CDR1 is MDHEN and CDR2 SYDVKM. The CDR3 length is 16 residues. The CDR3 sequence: CASSAPWDRVDNEQFF. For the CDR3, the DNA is TGTGCCAGCAGTGCCCCCTGGGACAGGGTGGACAATGAGCAGTTCTTC.

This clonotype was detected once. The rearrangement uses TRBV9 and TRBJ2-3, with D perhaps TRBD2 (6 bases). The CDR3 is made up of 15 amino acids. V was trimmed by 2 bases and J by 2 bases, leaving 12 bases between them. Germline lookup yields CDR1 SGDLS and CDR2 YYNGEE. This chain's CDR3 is CASSVGLELTDTQYF. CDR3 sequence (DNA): TGTGCCAGCAGCGTGGGACTGGAACTCACAGATACGCAGTATTTT. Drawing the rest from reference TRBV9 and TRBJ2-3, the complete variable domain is DSGVTQTPKHLITATGQRVTLRCSPRSGDLSVYWYQQSLDQGLQFLIQYYNGEERAKGNILERFSAQQFPDLHSELNLSSLELGDSALYFCASSVGLELTDTQYFGPGTRLTVL.

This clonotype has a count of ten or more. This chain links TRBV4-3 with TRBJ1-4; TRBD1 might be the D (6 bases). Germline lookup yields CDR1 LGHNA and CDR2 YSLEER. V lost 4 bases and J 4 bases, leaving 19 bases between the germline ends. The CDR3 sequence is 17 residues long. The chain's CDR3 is CASSLGGGGPINEKLFF. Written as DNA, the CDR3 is TGCGCCAGCAGCCTCGGCGGCGGGGGGCCGATTAATGAAAAACTGTTTTTT.

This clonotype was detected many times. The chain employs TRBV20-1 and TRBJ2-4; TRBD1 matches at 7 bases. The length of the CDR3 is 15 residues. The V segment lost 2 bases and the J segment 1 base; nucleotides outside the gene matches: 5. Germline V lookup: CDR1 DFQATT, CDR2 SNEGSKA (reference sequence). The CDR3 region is CSARSGGFAKNIQYF. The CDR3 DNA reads TGCAGTGCTAGATCAGGGGGATTTGCCAAAAACATTCAGTACTTC.

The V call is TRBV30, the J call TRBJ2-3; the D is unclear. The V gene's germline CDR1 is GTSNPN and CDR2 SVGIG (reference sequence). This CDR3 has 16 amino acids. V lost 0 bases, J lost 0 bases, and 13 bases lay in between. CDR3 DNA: TGTGCCTGGAGTGTACGGCAGACCAGCAGCACAGATACGCAGTATTTT. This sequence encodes CAWSVRQTSSTDTQYF.

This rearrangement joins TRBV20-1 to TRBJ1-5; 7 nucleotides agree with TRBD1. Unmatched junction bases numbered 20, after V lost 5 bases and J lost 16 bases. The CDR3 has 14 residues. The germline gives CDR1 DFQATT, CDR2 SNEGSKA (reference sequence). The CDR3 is CSAPGTAPNQHQHF. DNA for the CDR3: TGCAGTGCTCCTGGGACAGCCCCTAATCAGCACCAACATTTT.

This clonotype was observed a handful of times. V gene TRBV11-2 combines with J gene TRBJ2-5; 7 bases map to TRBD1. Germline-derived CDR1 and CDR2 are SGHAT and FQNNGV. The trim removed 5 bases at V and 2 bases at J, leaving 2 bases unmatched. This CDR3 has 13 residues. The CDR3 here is CASSRTGQETQYF. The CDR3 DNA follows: TGTGCCAGCAGCCGGACAGGTCAAGAGACCCAGTACTTC.